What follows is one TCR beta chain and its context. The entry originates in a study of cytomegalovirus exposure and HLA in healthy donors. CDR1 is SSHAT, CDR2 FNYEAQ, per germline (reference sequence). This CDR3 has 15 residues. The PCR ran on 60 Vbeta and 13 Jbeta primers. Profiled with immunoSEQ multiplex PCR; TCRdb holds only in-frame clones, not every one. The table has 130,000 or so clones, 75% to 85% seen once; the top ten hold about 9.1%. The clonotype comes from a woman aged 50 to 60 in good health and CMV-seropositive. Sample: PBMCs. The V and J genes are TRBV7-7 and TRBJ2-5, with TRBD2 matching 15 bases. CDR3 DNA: TGTGCTAGCTGCGCGGGACTAGCGGGGGGAGAGACCCAGTACTTC. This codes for CASCAGLAGGETQYF.